This TCR beta chain derives from a study of blood T cell repertoires in COVID-19 (TCRdb year 2020). At the level of the whole study: Collaborator samples came from the United States, Italy and Spain and covered acute and convalescent phases of COVID-19. The prospective study material was composed of cDNA or gDNA derived from T cells, B-cell-depleted T cells, or PBMCs. The dataset comprised deeply sampled blood TCRbeta repertoires from subjects exposed to, actively infected with, or recovered from COVID-19. The repertoires were released in a freely available public database intended as a resource for research on the immune response to SARS-CoV-2. The samples were drawn from two sources: the first 160 participants of the ongoing ImmuneRACE study, and approximately 1,300 subjects contributed by 6 global collaborators. Nearly every sample came with metadata listing a de-identified subject ID, COVID-19 status, age in years and sex. HLA class I and class II types, where available, came from metadata supplied by the sample provider rather than from assay-based typing. Paper-wide results and their limitations: Clinical and demographic metadata were provided uncurated, with the amount varying by source and participant.

This clone was observed a few times. Its cognate antigen has yet to be identified. Base qualities were left out, and no much larger clone turns up one base away. The same CDR3 arises from other DNA sequences in this sample as well. The germline V and J ends show losses of 4 bases and 5 bases respectively, and no gene match explains 2 bases of the junction. CDR1 and CDR2, per the germline V gene, are KGHDR and SFDVKD. The CDR3, cysteine through phenylalanine, is 13 amino acids long. The only DNA kept is the CDR3, 39 bases in frame from the first base. TCRbeta CDR3 regions were amplified from genomic DNA by means of the immunoSEQ Assay, a bias-controlled multiplex PCR. On the study's bioinformatics: The number of nucleated cells in each sample was estimated from the amplification of reference gene primers within the assay. Sequence reads were collapsed and filtered to measure the absolute abundance of every unique TCRbeta CDR3 rearrangement. For each sample, productive Simpson clonality was calculated as the square root of Simpson's diversity index across productive rearrangements. TCRdb provides this immuneACCESS table in a form limited to in-frame rearrangements. Some clones are lacking; in checked studies, under half of them reflect an unresolved V gene, and why the rest are absent is not known. From that table come the V and J calls and clone size; the DNA was used to work out D and trimming. This sample is represented by about 290,000 clones; roughly nine tenths of them were singletons. The top ten constitute 11% of the sample.

In Seattle, one collaborating source enrolled patients while the infection was active and tracked those patients longitudinally over the course of disease. Each collaborating institution followed its own protocols to collect whole blood in K2EDTA tubes. For TCRbeta analysis, collaborators shipped samples in one of three forms: frozen whole blood, isolated PBMCs, or DNA extracted from either of those sample types. This clonotype was sampled from a woman aged 25 to 39 with COVID-19, enrolled during active disease. The chain was built from TRBV24-1 and TRBJ1-2, with 8 central nucleotides matching TRBD1. Sequencing used peripheral blood. The CDR3 in this case is CATSEGQGYGYTF. At the DNA level, the sequence is TGTGCCACCAGTGAAGGACAGGGTTATGGCTACACCTTC.